What follows are 2 T cell receptor beta chains derived from one specimen sequenced in a study of blood T cells in healthy people across ages. For the second PCR, which ran for roughly 7 to 11 cycles, a sample-barcoded 5' primer and a J-beta primer mix were used. One entry per CDR3 protein, called by TCRdb with MiXCR from the 5' RACE reads. The data hold about 1.5 million distinct CDR3 sequences, with about 42% observed a single time. Source material: blood. The receptors originated from a woman between 18 and 29 years old in good health.

With regard to this clonotype: At one of its ends the junction is not consistent with the germline gene, which may arise from a read error. The chain carries TRBV10-3 and TRBJ2-3; the D is unclear. The CDR3 totals 16 residues. The germline CDR1 and CDR2 sequences are ENHRY and SYGVKD. The CDR3 region has the DNA TGTACCATCAAGAATTACCACTCGGTAGGCACAGATACGCAGTATTTT. Its translation is CTIKNYHSVGTDTQYF.

The chain links TRBV6-5 to TRBJ1-2, with TRBD1 matching 9 bases. The V gene end was trimmed by 4 bases and the J gene end by 4 bases; junction bases not matched to a gene: 7. CDR3 length: 15 residues. The germline CDR1 and CDR2 sequences are MNHEY and SVGAGI. The CDR3: CASSFLQGARYGYTF. The CDR3 coding sequence is TGTGCCAGCAGTTTCCTACAGGGGGCCCGCTATGGCTACACCTTC.